This TCR beta chain comes out of a study of vaccination and CD4 T cells after COVID-19 (dated by TCRdb to the early 2020s). Broadly, across the study: Every convalescent patient had a positive nasal swab PCR test for SARS-CoV-2, with mild disease in several patients and severe disease in one. The time from the second vaccine dose to post-vaccine blood sampling had a median of roughly 70 days and ranged from roughly 12 to 241 days. Control cultures used a CEFX viral epitope pool as positive control, an HIV-1 Nef peptide pool as negative control, or no peptide. Post-COVID blood samples were collected from convalescent patients a median of around 96 days after diagnosis, with a range of about 35 to 170 days. In around 9 COVID-19 convalescent patients and a few infection-naive healthy vaccine recipients, researchers compared the spike-specific CD4+ TCR repertoire from before mRNA vaccination with the repertoire from after. The convalescent cohort comprised six males and four females, including two Hispanic individuals, seven Caucasians, two Asians and one multiracial person. For stimulating the cultures, overlapping spike peptide pools were used, derived from SARS-CoV-2 as well as from the common cold coronaviruses HCoV-NL63, HCoV-OC43 and HCoV-229E. Participants got two doses of the Pfizer-BioNTech BNT162b2 vaccine (n=8) or two doses of the Moderna mRNA-1273 vaccine (n=2).

The CDR3 measures 16 amino acids from cysteine to phenylalanine. The entry retains the CDR3 DNA only, 48 bases that are in frame from base 1. At the junction V is shortened by 1 base and J by 4 bases, with 17 bases in between. Sample treatment or condition, as interpreted from the label and publication: roughly 11-day PBMC culture with coronavirus spike peptide pools or control peptides (ViraFEST assay). To expand antigen-specific T cells with peptide pools and then pick out the expanded clonotypes through TCR sequencing, the study relied on the ViraFEST assay. The convalescent patients' positive SARS-CoV-2 PCR tests fell between March and December 2020, which was before the Alpha, Beta and Delta variants emerged in the United States. PBMCs were cultured at around 2 million per well in IMDM supplemented with roughly 5% human AB serum and 8 to 10 IU/ml IL-2, with roughly 10 ug/ml peptide pools added. Half of the culture medium was replaced with fresh IL-2-containing medium on days 3 and 7. After about 11 days of culture, CD4+ T cells were isolated by negative selection using the EasySep CD4+ T cell isolation kit. Ficoll-Paque Plus gradient centrifugation was used to isolate PBMCs from whole blood, and the isolated PBMCs were then either used fresh or cryopreserved at -140C. Culture conditions were generally each tested in triplicate wells.

Turning to this clonotype: Its specific antigen is unknown. Per-base qualities were not stored, and no clone one base away is much larger.

Overall study outcomes, separate from this receptor: Among convalescent patients, a median around 89% of the SARS-CoV-2-reactive clones seen after vaccination appeared only after vaccination, which suggests priming specific to the vaccine. Nearly all vaccine-specific clones in convalescent patients (304 of 307) were mono-reactive for SARS-CoV-2 spike rather than cross-reactive with common cold coronaviruses. An increase in the median number of SARS-CoV-2-reactive clonotypes from 21 after infection to a few dozen after vaccination was observed, but the change was not found to be significant. The number of convalescent patients in the study was relatively small, and the study did not examine early timepoints following natural infection.

The library was built by means of PCR. DNA from cultured CD4+ T cells underwent TCR sequencing with the Oncomine TCR Beta short-read assay at the Johns Hopkins FTIC core. Genomic DNA was extracted from the cultured CD4+ T cells with the QIAamp micro DNA kit. Oncomine TCR Beta libraries from cultured CD4+ T cells were pooled using unique dual indexes and sequenced on an Illumina iSeq 100. The paper's data handling went like this. Non-productive sequences were removed, and CDR3s not starting with C, not ending with F or W, or shorter than 7 amino acids were discarded. Antigen-specific clonotypes were identified using the MANAFEST web application through comparison of peptide-stimulated wells with reference and other culture wells. For a clone to be called positive, the clone needed an FDR below 0.05, an odds ratio above 5, and a productive frequency above 0.1% in at least two of three replicate wells. A clonotype counted as cross-reactive if it showed significant expansion both in the SARS-CoV-2 spike wells and in at least one common cold coronavirus spike condition. Using R version 3.6.1, CDR3 homology was evaluated through Levenshtein distances (stringdist) along with unrooted phylogenetic trees (ape). TCRdb reworked the public reads: Q25 trimming with fastp, MiXCR clone assembly, productive beta chains retained. Each record represents a unique CDR3 protein, reported with the most common genes and DNA among its rows. TCRdb, rather than the study authors, made the V and J calls. Recorded for this sample are roughly 7,500 distinct CDR3 sequences; about 46% of them occurred a single time. Clones ranked in the top ten supply under 25% of the sample.

Sequences were obtained from CD4+ T cells from blood, cultured in vitro. Recombination linked TRBV12-3 or TRBV12-4 to TRBJ2-7; no D gene can be assigned with confidence. This TCR was sampled from a human donor who had recovered from COVID-19. The CDR3 sequence is CASSLGAWTANYEQYF. The nucleotide sequence reads as follows: TGTGCCAGCAGTTTAGGGGCTTGGACGGCTAATTACGAGCAGTACTTC.